This TCR beta chain was obtained from a study of blood T cell repertoires in COVID-19. Turning to the study itself: T cells, B-cell-depleted T cells, or PBMCs provided the cDNA or gDNA that served as material.

Individuals aged roughly 18 to 95 years were recruited from approximately 24 US areas. CDR1 and CDR2 (germline): MDHEN, SYDVKM. V lost 5 bases and J lost 3, with 10 bases in between. The CDR3 loop spans 13 amino acids. Libraries were prepared by immunoSEQ multiplex PCR; TCRdb keeps only in-frame clonotypes and omits some of them. The table has approximately 250,000 clones, roughly 90% seen once; the top ten hold 4.1%. This clone came up a few times. The source material was PBMCs or T cells enriched from blood (not recorded which). The chain has TRBV28 and TRBJ2-5; the D gene is possibly TRBD1 (5 bases). The source of this sequence is a woman in her twenties or thirties who had recovered from COVID-19. Here the CDR3 DNA reads TGTGCCAGCAGTCGAGGCAGGGAAGAGACCCAGTACTTC. Amino acids: CASSRGREETQYF. Full variable domain (remainder filled in from reference TRBV28 and TRBJ2-5): DVKVTQSSRYLVKRTGEKVFLECVQDMDHENMFWYRQDPGLGLRLIYFSYDVKMKEKGDIPEGYSVSREKKERFSLILESASTNQTSMYLCASSRGREETQYFGPGTRLLVL.